A single sample gave rise to the 17 T cell receptor beta chains below, sequenced in a study of pediatric ulcerative colitis. TCRdb's table, derived via immunoSEQ multiplex PCR, lists solely in-frame clones and lacks some. The table includes roughly 10,000 clones, approximately 89% detected once. Source material: blood. These receptors were obtained from a girl between 10 and 17 years old with moderate ulcerative colitis.

The chain uses TRBV6-6 and TRBJ2-3, with D unclear. V was shortened by 6 bases and J by 7 bases, with 5 bases between the two germline ends. CDR1 MNHNY and CDR2 SVGAGI come from the germline V gene (reference sequence). This CDR3 has 10 amino acids. CDR3 sequence (DNA): TGTGCCAGCAGGTTCAATACGCAGTATTTT. Protein product: CASRFNTQYF.

The chain combines TRBV2 with TRBJ2-1, with D perhaps matching TRBD2 (7 bases). The V end lost 1 base, the J end lost 2 bases, and 15 bases lay between the germline ends. Germline V gene sequence: CDR1 SNHLY, CDR2 FYNNEI. The CDR3 consists of 17 residues. CDR3 residues: CASSEVGGGQPYNEQFF. The CDR3 coding sequence is TGTGCCAGCAGTGAAGTGGGCGGGGGCCAACCCTACAATGAGCAGTTCTTC. The complete variable domain, with remaining parts taken from reference TRBV2 and TRBJ2-1, reads EPEVTQTPSHQVTQMGQEVILRCVPISNHLYFYWYRQILGQKVEFLVSFYNNEISEKSEIFDDQFSVERPDGSNFTLKIRSTKLEDSAMYFCASSEVGGGQPYNEQFFGPGTRLTVL.

In DNA form, the CDR3 reads TGCGCCAGCAGCGCCAGCTTCTGGGAGACCCAGTACTTC. Translating gives CASSASFWETQYF. The gene calls are TRBV10-1 and TRBJ2-5; D is unresolved. Germline assignment: CDR1 WNHNN and CDR2 SYGVQD (reference sequence). The CDR3 contains 13 residues. With 6 bases removed from V and 5 bases from J, the gap between germline ends came to 13 bases.

The V and J genes are TRBV30 and TRBJ2-7; 7 nucleotides line up with TRBD1. CDR3 length: 14 residues. Germline CDR1 is GTSNPN and CDR2 is SVGIG (reference sequence). With 8 bases clipped from V and 0 bases from J, the junction kept 10 bases outside the gene matches. CDR3 residues: CASSTGRSSYEQYF. CDR3 bases: TGTGCCAGCTCGACAGGGCGGAGCTCCTACGAGCAGTACTTC.

CDR3: CASSIYRGNSYGYTF. CDR3 DNA: TGTGCCAGTAGTATTTATCGGGGGAATAGCTATGGCTACACCTTC. The chain uses TRBV19 and TRBJ1-2; D may be TRBD1 (5 bases). V was clipped by 3 bases and J by 4 bases, with 15 bases between them. Germline CDR1 and CDR2: LNHDA and SQIVND (reference sequence). The CDR3 runs to 15 residues.

The V call is TRBV27, the J call TRBJ1-1; a possible D gene is TRBD1 (5 bases). Germline assignment: CDR1 MNHEY and CDR2 SMNVEV (reference sequence). This CDR3 is built from 15 residues. The V and J ends lost 3 bases and 6 bases respectively, with 17 bases between them. The CDR3 nucleotides are TGTGCCAGCAGTTTTGGGAAGGGGTTGAGTGCTGAAGCTTTCTTT. Translation: CASSFGKGLSAEAFF.

This clone was seen more than once but under ten times. J is TRBJ1-5 and V is TRBV7-9; no definite D call. The CDR3 totals 12 residues. Germline V gene sequence: CDR1 SEHNR, CDR2 FQNEAQ (reference sequence). Trimming left V 5 bases short and J 9 bases short, with 11 bases between. The CDR3 nucleotides read TGTGCCAGCAGCCTCCTCGGCGGGCCCCAGCATTTT. Protein: CASSLLGGPQHF.

This clone was counted between two and nine times. The rearrangement joins TRBV4-1 to TRBJ1-5; D is unclear. CDR3 length: 14 amino acids. Trimming removed 1 base from V and 7 bases from J, with 11 bases in between. In germline, CDR1 is MGHRA, CDR2 YSYEKL. The CDR3 spells CASSQVLGYQPQHF. The CDR3 DNA reads TGCGCCAGCAGCCAAGTGTTAGGGTACCAGCCCCAGCATTTT.

This clone has a handful of counts. J is TRBJ1-1 and V is TRBV2; D is unclear. The CDR3 has 13 amino acids. Trimming stripped 3 bases from V and 1 base from J, with 6 bases between. Looked up from germline, CDR1 is SNHLY and CDR2 is FYNNEI. The CDR3 DNA reads TGTGCCAGCAGTGATCAGCAGAACACTGAAGCTTTCTTT. Translated: CASSDQQNTEAFF.

This sequence joins TRBV27 and TRBJ2-1, with 9 nucleotides matching TRBD2. The CDR3 totals 15 residues. Per the germline V gene, CDR1 is MNHEY and CDR2 is SMNVEV (reference sequence). V shed 5 bases, J shed 4 bases, and the junction held 6 bases outside the gene matches. The DNA for the CDR3 is TGTGCCAGCAGTCCAATAGCGGGGGAATACAATGAGCAGTTCTTC. This sequence encodes CASSPIAGEYNEQFF.

The chain has TRBV12-5 and TRBJ2-1, with D possibly TRBD2 on 7 matching bases. The V gene lost 5 bases and the J gene lost 6 bases, with 17 bases spanning the gap. CDR3 length: 15 amino acids. Germline V lookup: CDR1 LGHNT, CDR2 FRNRAP. In DNA, the CDR3 is TGTGCTAGTGGTAGGGGGGCTAGCGGCTTCAATGAGCAGTTCTTC. This codes for CASGRGASGFNEQFF. Supplemented by reference TRBV12-5 and TRBJ2-1, the full variable domain reads DARVTQTPRHKVTEMGQEVTMRCQPILGHNTVFWYRQTMMQGLELLAYFRNRAPLDDSGMPKDRFSAEMPDATLATLKIQPSEPRDSAVYFCASGRGASGFNEQFFGPGTRLTVL.

CDR3 nucleotides: TGCGCCAGCAGCCAAGATAGGCGGCTAGCGGGGGTAAGCTCCTACAATGAGCAGTTCTTC. It is translated as CASSQDRRLAGVSSYNEQFF. This sequence joins TRBV4-1 and TRBJ2-1, with 10 positions matching TRBD2. Germline CDR1 reads MGHRA; CDR2 reads YSYEKL. The CDR3 has 20 amino acids. Germline trimming cut 0 bases from V and 0 bases from J; bases unmatched to any gene: 11.

In its sample, this clone was seen a few times. V is TRBV28 and J is TRBJ2-5; D unclear. Per germline, CDR1 MDHEN and CDR2 SYDVKM. V was pared by 5 bases and J by 3 bases, with 4 bases between. The length of the CDR3 is 11 residues. CDR3 coding DNA: TGTGCCAGCAGTGTAGAAGAGACCCAGTACTTC. Its protein is CASSVEETQYF.

V is TRBV7-9 and J is TRBJ1-4; no firm D call. V was cut by 6 bases and J by 0 bases, with 8 bases left in between. This CDR3 has 14 residues. Germline loops: CDR1 SEHNR, CDR2 FQNEAQ (reference sequence). CDR3 in amino acids: CASSYLTTNEKLFF. In DNA form, the CDR3 reads TGTGCCAGCAGTTACCTCACAACTAATGAAAAACTGTTTTTT.

The rearrangement joins TRBV15 to TRBJ1-5; TRBD1 aligns across 7 bases. Germline V gene lookup returns CDR1 LNHNV and CDR2 YYDKDF (reference sequence). J gave up 4 bases and V 4 bases, and 4 bases lay outside the gene matches. This CDR3 spans 14 amino acids. CDR3 amino acids: CATSTGGRNQPQHF. In DNA form, the CDR3 reads TGTGCCACCAGCACAGGGGGTCGTAATCAGCCCCAGCATTTT.

This clone has a single count. The junction departs from germline at one end; a sequencing error may be responsible. This chain joins TRBV15 and TRBJ1-4; D unclear. The CDR3 is 15 residues long. CDR1 is LNHNV and CDR2 is YYDKDF in the germline V gene (reference sequence). For the CDR3, the DNA is TGTGCCACCAGCGGAGACTCCCTGGTTAATGAAAAACTGTTTTTT. The encoded protein is CATSGDSLVNEKLFF.

The gene calls are TRBV28 and TRBJ1-5; D might be TRBD1 (5 bases). This CDR3 has 18 amino acids. Looked up from germline, CDR1 is MDHEN and CDR2 is SYDVKM. Trimming took 3 bases from V and 4 from J, leaving 22 bases between them. The CDR3, as DNA: TGTGCCAGCAGTTTCTCTTTTGGGAGCAGGGAGGGAAATCAGCCCCAGCATTTT. Translating gives CASSFSFGSREGNQPQHF.